This T cell receptor beta chain was profiled in a study of shared clonotypes between healthy human individuals (dated by TCRdb to the early 2020s). General notes on the study: A couple of women and a few men aged 18 to 49 years were included in the cohort. Per donor, three plates each were used for CD4 naive and CD4 memory, two for CD8 naive, and one for CD8 memory. The study deeply sequenced blood TCR repertoires of five healthy adults to estimate repertoire size and the extent of clonotype sharing between individuals. Different laboratories and diverse techniques were used to prepare libraries and sequence TCR repertoires, to increase sequencing depth and limit assay-specific biases. Between about 0.8 and 9.5 billion PBMCs per donor were obtained by leukapheresis. General findings and caveats noted by the study authors: Pairwise subsampling led to the expectation that sequencing depth would affect the degree of clonotype sharing among donors. Naive subsets generally had larger estimated clonotype richness than memory subsets. Higher generation probabilities were observed for clonotypes shared by all four sorted-subset donors than for non-shared clonotypes. Because the study included only a small number of donors, the genetic and exposure-history diversity represented was limited. When a handful of donors were compared, the shared fraction of clonotypes was roughly 4.8% for naive CD4, more than 3% for naive CD8, roughly 2.5% for memory CD4, and less than 0.5% for memory CD8. Sampling was restricted to blood, and TCR repertoires in tissue are likely to differ from TCR repertoires in blood. Even with the large sequencing depth, rarefaction of the sorted-subset datasets indicated that sequencing was incomplete.

With respect to this clone: Its antigen is not yet known. No much larger clone exists at a distance of one base, and base qualities are not known.

Using the deep immunoSEQ assay, TCR CDR3 regions were amplified from genomic DNA by multiplex PCR. Extracted genomic DNA from each cell subset was distributed evenly across all wells of several immunoSEQ 96-well plates, and each plate was treated as a replicate. Each replicate PCR for sorted subsets received about 0.2 ug genomic DNA, equal to 30,000 or so T cell genomes. Purified libraries were quantified with a Qubit 3.0 fluorometer, sized on a Bioanalyzer 2100, and re-quantified with the KAPA Library Quantification kit. Each immunoSEQ 96-well plate was sequenced on its own single-read 150-cycle Illumina NextSeq 550 flow cell. The original methods were these. Because the immunoSEQ output held only junctional sequences and lacked quality scores, the filtering could not match the filtering applied to full-length reads. Sequences were annotated with PyIR, a Python wrapper for IgBLAST v1.9, and V/J genes and CDR3 were assigned using IMGT germline references. Reads were removed for weak V/J assignments (E-value above 1e-6), missing CDR3, stop codons, out-of-frame junctions, or ambiguous translated residues. V3J clonotypes were defined by identical inferred V gene, J gene, and CDR3 amino acid sequence. Percentage overlap between repertoires was computed as shared unique clonotypes divided by the size of the smaller repertoire. Repertoire richness was assessed with RTK rarefaction, the Chao1 estimator, and Recon v2.1 estimates of unobserved clonotypes. OLGA was used to compute generation probabilities for all TCRbeta clonotypes that the gDNA method yielded from a few donors. TCRdb carries this immuneACCESS record with in-frame sequences only. Its versions omit some clonotypes, under half of them owing to an unresolved V gene in the studies checked, with the rest unexplained. Clonal size and the V and J genes are those of that table, whereas D and trimming came from the DNA. The table for this sample lists approximately 1,500,000 clones; more than 95% of them were counted only once. 0.95% to 1.5% of the sample is in the top ten clones.

The germline V gene encodes CDR1 SGDLS and CDR2 YYNGEE. V is pruned by 0 bases and J by 2 bases, leaving 6 bases of the junction without a gene match. Taken from cysteine to phenylalanine, the CDR3 has 16 residues. Just CDR3 DNA is preserved here, 48 bases in frame from base 1. The donors were healthy, HIV-negative adults who had no recently reported acute infections or vaccinations. All donors were Caucasian adults living in Nashville, Tennessee, USA. CD4+ T cells were enriched through magnetic negative selection, after which naive cells were positively selected on CD45RA and the remaining negative fraction served as the memory subset. After blood collection by leukapheresis, PBMCs were isolated using Ficoll-Histopaque density gradient centrifugation and then cryopreserved in the vapor phase of liquid nitrogen. Analytical flow cytometry was used to check the purity and quantity of every magnetically sorted T cell population. Genomic DNA was isolated from each sorted fraction and quantified by UV absorbance on a Nanodrop 2000c.

The sequence links TRBV9 to TRBJ2-3, with 7 bases matching TRBD2. The specimen sequenced was naive CD4+ T cells sorted from blood. The cell subset or site label on this specimen signifies: CD45RA+ positively selected. The source is a man in his thirties or forties in good health. The sequenced DNA: TGTGCCAGCAGCGTAGTAAGCGGGATCAACACAGATACGCAGTATTTT. It specifies CASSVVSGINTDTQYF.